Listed below are T cell receptor beta chains from one sample, sequenced in a study of response to subunit inactivated influenza vaccine. One entry per CDR3 protein, called by TCRdb with MiXCR from the RT-PCR reads. This table holds approximately 250,000 distinct CDR3 sequences, 10% to 15% found once. The sequencing here drew on non-naive T cells sorted from PBMCs, taken around 15 days before vaccination. The receptor set was obtained from a middle-aged man who received an inactivated influenza vaccine. Both conserved end residues are part of each CDR3. Each record gives: J gene, V gene, clone size, D gene, CDR3 protein, CDR3 DNA. A D gene is named only where the DNA matches it firmly. Expanded clones are given a class, and other clones once, few, many or no size at all.

TRBJ2-5 TRBV7-9 many - CASSGAAVGQETQYF TGTGCCAGCAGCGGAGCAGCGGTCGGACAAGAGACCCAGTACTTC
TRBJ1-2 TRBV12-3/TRBV12-4 many - CASSLARNYGYTF TGTGCCAGCAGTTTAGCAAGGAACTATGGCTACACCTTC
TRBJ2-1 TRBV19 - - CASSPSRLGEQFF TGTGCCAGTAGCCCCTCGCGGCTGGGTGAGCAGTTCTTC
TRBJ2-1 TRBV28 - - CASSLTVFGSYNEQFF TGTGCCAGCAGTCTCACAGTCTTTGGGTCCTACAATGAGCAGTTCTTC
TRBJ1-2 TRBV3-1 few - CASSQRSTNYGYTF TGTGCCAGCAGCCAACGGAGCACTAACTATGGCTACACCTTC
TRBJ2-5 TRBV6-2/TRBV6-3 many - CASWSWGALRETQYF TGTGCCAGTTGGTCATGGGGGGCCCTTAGGGAGACCCAGTACTTC
TRBJ1-4 TRBV7-2 few - CASSRTPRNEKLFF TGTGCCAGCAGCCGAACCCCCCGGAATGAAAAACTGTTTTTT
TRBJ1-5 TRBV10-3 - - CAISESKSNQPQHF TGTGCCATCAGTGAGTCGAAGAGCAATCAGCCCCAGCATTTT
TRBJ2-3 TRBV10-3 - TRBD1 CAIRGQGTDTQYF TGTGCCATCAGGGGACAGGGCACAGATACGCAGTATTTT
TRBJ2-6 TRBV12-3/TRBV12-4 few TRBD1 CASRTGLGANVLTF TGTGCCAGCAGGACAGGGTTGGGGGCCAACGTCCTGACTTTC
TRBJ2-3 TRBV20-1 few TRBD2 CSARSGVADTQYF TGCAGTGCTAGAAGCGGGGTGGCAGATACGCAGTATTTT
TRBJ1-5 TRBV28 many TRBD1 CASSLLRTGTGNQPQHF TGTGCCAGCAGTTTATTAAGGACAGGGACGGGCAATCAGCCCCAGCATTTT
TRBJ2-7 TRBV10-3 - - CAISELPGVGNEQYF TGTGCCATCAGTGAGTTGCCAGGGGTCGGGAACGAGCAGTACTTC
TRBJ2-3 TRBV9 few - CASSVVIGDTQYF TGTGCCAGCAGCGTAGTCATTGGAGATACGCAGTATTTT
TRBJ2-1 TRBV7-9 - TRBD2 CASTPGLADYNEQFF TGTGCCAGCACCCCCGGACTAGCGGATTACAATGAGCAGTTCTTC
TRBJ2-1 TRBV27 - - CASSLGNYNEQFF TGTGCCAGCAGTTTGGGAAATTACAATGAGCAGTTCTTC
TRBJ2-7 TRBV12-3/TRBV12-4 many - CASSLSPRRSEQYF TGTGCCAGCAGTTTATCTCCCAGGAGGTCCGAGCAGTACTTC
TRBJ2-3 TRBV20-1 few TRBD2 CSGALAGTISTDTQYF TGCAGTGGGGCCTTAGCGGGAACCATTAGCACAGATACGCAGTATTTT
TRBJ2-7 TRBV27 - - CASSLSGPTGPYEQYF TGTGCCAGCAGTTTATCAGGCCCGACTGGCCCCTACGAGCAGTACTTC
TRBJ1-5 TRBV11-1 many - CASSLHTYGRENSNQPQHF TGTGCCAGCAGCTTACACACTTACGGACGGGAGAATAGCAATCAGCCCCAGCATTTT
TRBJ1-6 TRBV14 - - CASSLRTSFSPLHF TGTGCCAGCAGCCTCCGGACGTCTTTTTCACCCCTCCACTTT
TRBJ1-1 TRBV5-1 - - CASSIGPGSTEAFF TGCGCCAGCAGCATAGGACCTGGGAGCACTGAAGCTTTCTTT
TRBJ2-4 TRBV5-1 - - CASSLDQGGAAKNIQYF TGCGCCAGCAGCTTGGATCAAGGTGGCGCGGCCAAAAACATTCAGTACTTC
TRBJ1-1 TRBV25-1 - - CATRLTGNTEAFF TGTGCCACGCGACTCACAGGAAACACTGAAGCTTTCTTT
TRBJ1-5 TRBV20-1 - TRBD1 CSAKSGTGANQPQHF TGCAGTGCTAAATCCGGGACAGGGGCCAATCAGCCCCAGCATTTT
TRBJ2-3 TRBV7-2 - - CASSLISTTQYF TGTGCCAGCAGCTTAATCAGCACCACGCAGTATTTT
TRBJ2-5 TRBV28 - - CASSQGFQETQYF TGTGCCAGCAGTCAGGGGTTCCAAGAGACCCAGTACTTC
TRBJ2-3 TRBV12-3/TRBV12-4 few - CASSLAGGPLDTQYF TGTGCCAGCAGTTTAGCGGGGGGGCCATTAGATACGCAGTATTTT
TRBJ2-1 TRBV20-1 few - CSARSGETGYNEQFF TGCAGTGCTAGGTCTGGAGAGACGGGATACAATGAGCAGTTCTTC
TRBJ2-3 TRBV20-1 once - CSAKISSSTDTQYF TGCAGTGCCAAAATTTCCTCTAGCACAGATACGCAGTATTTT
TRBJ2-3 TRBV10-3 - TRBD1 CAISRDRRTDTQYF TGTGCCATCAGTAGGGACAGGCGCACAGATACGCAGTATTTT
TRBJ2-2 TRBV5-1 many - CASSSGTVYTGELFF TGCGCCAGCAGCTCCGGGACGGTCTACACCGGGGAGCTGTTTTTT
TRBJ2-1 TRBV29-1 many TRBD2 CSVVRVAGGPNEQFF TGCAGCGTTGTTCGGGTAGCGGGAGGACCCAATGAGCAGTTCTTC
TRBJ2-1 TRBV27 many - CASSLTAVGLANEQFF TGTGCCAGCAGTTTAACGGCCGTGGGGCTCGCGAATGAGCAGTTCTTC
TRBJ2-6 TRBV10-3 - - CAISVQTGRAGANVLTF TGTGCCATCAGTGTACAGACAGGTCGTGCTGGGGCCAACGTCCTGACTTTC